This paragraph reports one T cell receptor beta chain. It lacks a known antigen. No much larger clonotype is one base removed from it; base qualities were not supplied. CDR1 is given as SGHTA and CDR2 as FQGNSA, both from the germline V gene. Trimmed from V: 5 bases; trimmed from J: 1 base; junction bases lacking a gene match: 7. Spanning cysteine to phenylalanine, the CDR3 consists of 16 amino acids. Only CDR3 DNA remains: 48 bases, in frame from the first base. What the time point label conveys for this sample: longitudinal time-point 3. Libraries from unsorted PBMCs were made from 2 million PBMCs kept in RNAlater at -80 degrees C until RNA extraction. Peripheral blood underwent Ficoll-Hypaque density gradient centrifugation to isolate PBMCs, which were then cryopreserved in liquid nitrogen. This entry is derived from a study of neurological immune-mediated disorders (dated by TCRdb to the late 2010s). A note on the overall study: Using UMI-based sequencing, the study compared peripheral blood TCR-beta repertoires from patients with HTLV-I-associated myelopathy (HAM/TSP), patients with multiple sclerosis, and healthy controls. The cohort comprised 68 subjects: around 15 HAM/TSP patients, some 34 multiple sclerosis patients and around 20 healthy controls. Each longitudinal HAM/TSP and healthy donor was sampled at 3 time-points spaced at roughly 3-45 month intervals. Alongside PBMC samples, the set of 106 TCR-beta libraries contained longitudinal samples, technical triplicates, and paired CD4+ and CD8+ T-cell subsets that had been sorted. Results the study describes overall, beyond this receptor: TCR clonal expansion was highest in HAM/TSP patients and lowest in MS patients, with MS patients falling below even healthy controls. No identical CDR3 amino acid sequences were found to be shared among expanded clones across subjects, suggesting that TCR-beta repertoires were private in all groups.

cDNA was synthesized by template-switch 5'RACE using a primer with a 10-nucleotide random unique molecular identifier that tagged each TCR transcript. Each sequencing run produced over 200 million TCR-beta sequences covering 15-18 subjects. The RNeasy kit was used for extraction of total RNA. Using the KAPA Real-time Library Amplification kit, TCR-beta VDJ regions were amplified with primers for the TCR constant region and the 5'RACE anchor. Sample indexes and Illumina adaptors were added in a first PCR, and a second PCR then increased library yield. The roughly 650 bp TCR product was size-selected on a 2% E-gel SizeSelection system after Ampure bead purification. Before pooling, library quality was assessed on a Bioanalyzer, concentration was determined with Qubit, and library quantification was performed with the Kapa Library Quantification kit. An Illumina HiSeq 2500 sequenced the libraries paired-end 2 x 150 bp. To increase sequence diversity, roughly 24-32% phiX was spiked into each library pool. Per the original workflow: The UMI-based MiGEC pipeline processed quality-filtered reads and removed over 80% of raw TCR sequences during error correction. IMGT germline references were used for alignment of VDJ genes, and clonotypes were defined by a unique CDR3 amino acid sequence together with V-J genes. VDJtools evaluated clonal expansion, Shannon diversity and CDR3 relatedness (CalcPairwiseDistances, ClusterSamples); CLCbio workbench built phylogenetic trees. Clones with at least 8 unique UMIs were defined as expanded, with this threshold being based on coefficient-of-variation modelling across technical triplicates. The public reads were reanalyzed by TCRdb: fastp trimming at Q25, MiXCR alignment, in-frame beta chains only. Entries that share a CDR3 protein sequence are merged under the most common genes and DNA. For this entry, the V and J calls and clone size follow TCRdb and not the study's own pipeline. Present in this sample are more than 40,000 distinct CDR3 sequences, approximately 12% of which were seen just once. 7% to 10% of the sample goes to the ten largest clones.

Material for sequencing was PBMCs. The rearrangement joined TRBV7-2 to TRBJ2-5; the junction holds 10 bases that match TRBD2. The TCR was taken from a male donor with HTLV-1-associated myelopathy (HAM/TSP). The DNA sequence is given as TGTGCCAGCAGCCCAGCCCTAGCGGGGGCCCAAGAGACCCAGTACTTC. Its protein is CASSPALAGAQETQYF.